This TCR beta chain is drawn from a study of T-cell reconstitution after alpha-beta-depleted transplantation in children. This clonotype was detected only a few times. The library targeted TCRbeta and was prepared with unique molecular identifiers. A single record per CDR3 protein comes from TCRdb applying MiXCR to the PCR reads. Altogether 150,000 to 250,000 distinct CDR3 sequences are present, 13% to 15% being singletons, with the ten largest covering less than 15%. The sample in question was PBMCs from the stem cell graft donor, obtained from the stem cell graft. This TCR was recovered from a human donor who donated a stem cell graft to a child with acute lymphoblastic leukemia.

This CDR3 reads CASSQVPDGSGQETQYF. Written as DNA, the CDR3 is TGTGCCAGCAGCCAAGTCCCTGACGGTAGCGGACAAGAGACCCAGTACTTC. The chain couples TRBV3-1 to TRBJ2-5, with D possibly matching TRBD2 (6 bases). CDR3 length equals 17 residues. Looked up from germline, CDR1 is LGHDT and CDR2 is YNNKEL (reference sequence). V gave up 1 base and J gave up 2 bases, with 17 bases separating them.